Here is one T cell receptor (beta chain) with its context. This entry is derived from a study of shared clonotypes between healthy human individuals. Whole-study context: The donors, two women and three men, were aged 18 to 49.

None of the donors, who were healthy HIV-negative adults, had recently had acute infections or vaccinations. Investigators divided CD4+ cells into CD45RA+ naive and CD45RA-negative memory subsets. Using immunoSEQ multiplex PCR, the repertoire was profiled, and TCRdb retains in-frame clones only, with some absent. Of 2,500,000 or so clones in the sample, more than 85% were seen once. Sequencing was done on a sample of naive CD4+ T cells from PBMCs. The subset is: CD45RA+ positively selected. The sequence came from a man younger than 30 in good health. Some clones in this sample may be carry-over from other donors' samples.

DNA of the CDR3: TGCGCCAGCAGCCAAGATTTCAGAGGGTACCACGAGCAGTACTTC. It yields the protein CASSQDFRGYHEQYF. The rearrangement joins TRBV4-1 to TRBJ2-7; a possible D gene is TRBD2 (5 bases). Germline CDR1 reads MGHRA; CDR2 reads YSYEKL. The CDR3 has 15 amino acids. V lost 0 bases, J lost 5 bases, and 14 bases lay in between.